This TCR beta chain is drawn from a study of cytomegalovirus exposure and HLA in healthy donors listed by TCRdb under 2017. Regarding the research as a whole: In an earlier analysis of 587 of the donors, around 290 Gb of sequence data and 90 million to 120 million unique TCR beta sequences from about 179 million T cells were reported. An early release covering about 600 HLA-typed donors comprised approximately 300 gigabases of sequencing data and around 80 million unique TCR sequences. Of the roughly 400 genotyped donors, 65% to 90% fell in the genetic ancestry cluster associated with self-reported Caucasian donors. The study aimed to test whether signatures of past pathogen exposure could be identified by cataloging public T cell receptors. The study profiled the T cell repertoires of hundreds of subjects by immunosequencing and related them to cytomegalovirus serostatus. A separate validation cohort of roughly 130 different subjects was used in addition to the 666-subject first cohort. The study combined high-throughput TCR immunosequencing, statistical association of individual TCRs with disease status, and machine learning to predict cytomegalovirus infection status. A later analysis re-analyzed previously published TCR beta repertoires from roughly 630 donors and added high-resolution HLA genotyping to study TCR occurrence patterns. The later analysis used no new phenotypic data to find candidate immune exposures, relying instead on TCR beta sequences and their occurrence across donors. An earlier analysis of 587 of the donors used high-throughput TCR beta sequencing to judge whether each TCR beta V gene segment behaved as functional or pseudogenic. Donor age, sex, ethnicity and CMV serostatus were compiled together with the repertoire data. Genome-wide SNP genotypes for about 55% of the roughly 670 donors were used in a later genetic analysis, which treated that subset as a discovery cohort. All discovery cohort repertoires had been generated using a single sequencing platform. Both class I and class II loci were covered by HLA typing, at four-digit resolution. Typing coverage differed by locus: A, B, C, DRB1 and DQB1 were typed in about 629-640 donors, DQA1 in about 510, DPA1 in some 610, and DPB1 in just under 490. About five DR-DQ haplotypes were handled as single units for association and clustering, since linkage in the cohort was strong. Among around 400 genotyped donors of the cohort, an average of around 250,000 unique TCR beta nucleotide sequences was sequenced per donor, of which about 20% were non-productive. Overall study outcomes, separate from this receptor: This cohort had only TCR beta chains sequenced, and the lack of alpha or paired-chain data limited which features could be detected. Because some donors lacked HLA typing at each locus, the association tests relied only on the typed subset. Because the 87-base-pair reads could not distinguish some IMGT-functional V segments, including TRBV6-2 and TRBV6-3, those segments were excluded. When HLA alleles, especially DR and DQ, strongly co-occurred, TCR associations were difficult to assign to individual alleles. A total of fewer than 200 TCR beta chains were listed by the study as associated with cytomegalovirus. A group of highly shared sequence variants was considered likely to be a technical artifact of the sequencing pipeline. Specific HLA alleles were associated with roughly 16,000 TCR beta sequences at a false discovery rate of 0.05 in a later analysis. In a later analysis, several top co-occurrence clusters were reported to appear linked to parvovirus B19, influenza, CMV and Epstein-Barr virus. Across donors, most TCR sequences were observed very rarely, whereas some public TCRs were present in many individuals. In a later analysis, HLA-associated TCR beta chains showed more clonal expansion and lower generation probabilities than non-associated chains that were equally common. The only immune exposure information available for the cohort was CMV serostatus. The earlier analysis of some 540 of the donors excluded 15 to 20 rarely observed V segments, including chromosome 9 orphons, because counts were too low. Linkage disequilibrium might explain the correlated functional status among segregating V segments, but an unknown experimental factor could not be ruled out. The classifier was reported to diagnose cytomegalovirus status with high specificity and sensitivity in both the original cohort and the validation cohort. A further reported finding was that TCR beta sequences accurately predicted the HLA-A and HLA-B alleles for most subjects in the first cohort. An association between a missense DCLRE1C variant and V-gene and J-gene trimming of TCR beta chains was found in a later genetic analysis and replicated in an independent cohort. Compared with the roughly 700-donor mean, donors in an Asian-associated ancestry cluster had fewer N-insertions in productive TCRs, according to a later genetic analysis. Three of the identified cytomegalovirus-associated TCR beta chains were confirmed in vitro to be specific for cytomegalovirus antigens. Presence/absence analyses assumed roughly uniform sequencing depth across donors, an assumption that may not hold. It was suggested by the authors that the approach could potentially be generalized to other disease states and immunological phenotypes. A later analysis found that TCR association rates varied across HLA loci, with DRB1 alleles showing the most associated TCRs and HLA-C alleles the fewest. In an earlier analysis of 587 of the donors, most TCR beta V segments appeared in productive rearrangements about 90% or about 30% of the time, broadly matching IMGT annotations. Most CMV-associated TCR beta chains appeared to be HLA-restricted in a later analysis, and the HLA associations seemed to be driven largely by CMV exposure.

The germline V gene yields MGHDK for CDR1 and SYGVNS for CDR2. Clipping removes 2 bases from V and 2 bases from J, with 3 as the unmatched junction base count. Spanning cysteine to phenylalanine, the CDR3 consists of 16 amino acids. Only the CDR3 DNA is retained, 48 bases long and in frame from the first base. In the case of this clone: No cognate antigen has been identified for it. No much larger clone is present one base from it, and per-base qualities are unavailable.

The cohort comprised approximately 700 healthy bone marrow donors. At the time of sampling, all cohort members were nominally healthy, though unrecorded immune exposures were likely present. The donor tested CMV seronegative and was one of the 352 seronegative cohort members. Every donor gave a peripheral blood sample, and the peripheral blood mononuclear cells from that sample were used for TCR beta sequencing. The Qiagen DNeasy Blood Extraction Kit was used to extract genomic DNA from the blood cell samples. Libraries came from the immunoSEQ multiplex PCR assay. For the multiplex PCR, a mixture combining 60 forward primers for TCR Vbeta segments and 13 reverse primers for TCR Jbeta segments was used. The CDR3 region of rearranged TCR beta genes was amplified from genomic DNA by a multiplex PCR assay. Amplified TCR beta libraries were sequenced as 87-base-pair reads on the Illumina HiSeq System. The study's own analysis went as follows. A later analysis tallied roughly 78 million unique TCR beta chains across the 666 repertoires, and approximately 9.9 million of those chains were shared by two or more donors. Raw reads were error-corrected and collapsed into unique sequences with a nearest-neighbor algorithm that merged closely related sequences to remove PCR and sequencing errors. Alignment of CDR3 sequences to IMGT reference sequences was used to assign V, D and J gene segments. For a sequence to be retained, a match of at least six nucleotides to both a V gene segment and a J gene segment was required. Rearrangements were called productive when the CDR3 lacked stop codons and stayed in frame with V and J; all others were non-productive. CDR3 was defined according to IMGT convention as the region running from the second conserved V-encoded cysteine to the conserved J-encoded phenylalanine. The earlier analysis of 587 of the donors excluded sequences that lacked an unambiguous match to a single V gene segment. An earlier analysis of just under 600 of the donors called V segments functional above 56.7% productive rearrangements and segregating when the between-donor standard deviation exceeded 5%. A statistical classification framework was developed to diagnose cytomegalovirus status using the catalog of TCR beta chain sequences. V and J gene assignment, in a later analysis, came from comparing TCR nucleotide sequences with IMGT/GENE-DB human TR gene sequences. A later analysis assigned CDR3 sequences and most-parsimonious VDJ recombination scenarios with the TCRdist pipeline. In a later analysis, each TCR beta chain was defined by its CDR3 amino acid sequence together with its V-gene family, and reads without a unique V-gene family were excluded. To address suspected cross-contamination and a sequencing artifact, a later analysis removed approximately 590 highly shared, low-generation-probability nucleotide sequences. In a later analysis, a clonal expansion index for each public chain was calculated from normalized within-repertoire ranks of inferred template counts. In a later analysis, generation probabilities were computed with a VDJ recombination model fitted to out-of-frame rearrangements, and the resulting probabilities were checked against IGoR. A later analysis scored TCR-TCR, TCR-HLA and TCR-CMV co-occurrence with hypergeometric tests, applying a repertoire-size bias correction to TCR pairs. In a later analysis, false discovery rates were estimated by permuting HLA or CMV assignments 20 times. A later analysis grouped co-occurring TCRs with DBSCAN, adding TCRdist sequence similarity when clustering within HLA-allele-positive subsets. Repertoires with fewer than 30,000 or more than 120,000 public chains were left out of co-occurrence clustering, as were about 5 repertoires with anomalous nucleotide sharing. This immuneACCESS table, as held by TCRdb, lists in-frame sequences with V and J called but not all clones. Of the missing ones, under half trace to an unresolved V gene in checked studies; the others have no known cause. V, J and clone size were drawn from that table, and D and trimming were deduced from the DNA. For this sample there are under 200,000 clones; 68% appear just once. Less than 1.5% of the sample is in the top ten clones.

This chain is built from TRBV25-1 and TRBJ1-1; 12 central nucleotides agree with TRBD1. Sequencing used PBMCs. This TCR derives from a man aged 50-60 years in good health and CMV-seronegative. The DNA is as follows: TGTGCCAGCAGTGAAAAGGGACAGGGGGCCAACACTGAAGCTTTCTTT. Its protein product is CASSEKGQGANTEAFF.